This T cell receptor (beta chain) derives from a study of molecular identifiers for immune sequencing clone quantification. Germline CDR1 reads SGDLS; CDR2 reads YYNGEE. The V gene lost 4 bases and the J gene lost 5 bases, with 12 bases spanning the gap. The CDR3 spans 14 residues. This clonotype was seen at least ten times. TCRdb reprocessed the PCR reads via MiXCR and lists one record per CDR3 protein. Of about 630,000 distinct CDR3 sequences listed, over 25% were seen once; the top ten hold about 0.73%. The chain carries TRBV9 and TRBJ2-2; D is unclear. This TCR was recovered from a human donor in good health. Some libraries in this study had Jurkat cell RNA spiked in. The specimen was naive CD8+ T cells from blood, with Jurkat cell RNA spiked in. Sample subset: FACS-sorted CD8+CD4-CCR7+CD45RA+ naive T cells. In DNA form, the CDR3 reads TGTGCCAGCAGCCCTTCGTCCGGAACCGGGGAGCTGTTTTTT. It translates to CASSPSSGTGELFF.